These T cell receptor beta chains were read from a single sample in a study of identical twins. TCRdb redid the calling of the 5' RACE reads with MiXCR, one entry per CDR3 protein. Here the sample spans hundreds of thousands of distinct CDR3 sequences, 8.6% being singletons. The same sample was also used in a study of yellow fever vaccine responses in identical twins.

Sequencing used PBMCs. Every receptor here comes from a woman between 18 and 29 years old in good health. Each CDR3 is given with its conserved first and last residue. D genes are given only for firm matches. Size tells how often a clone was seen (once, few, many) or the class of an expanded clone, and some rows leave it out.

CATSEPREDPTDTQYF	TGTGCCACCAGTGAACCGCGGGAGGACCCCACAGATACGCAGTATTTT	TRBD2	TRBJ2-3	NA	TRBV24-1	16
CASSLDRRTGYNEQFF	TGCGCCAGCAGCTTGGATCGCCGGACAGGGTACAATGAGCAGTTCTTC	TRBD1	TRBJ2-1	few	TRBV5-1	16
CSVERVEETQYF	TGCAGCGTTGAACGTGTTGAGGAGACCCAGTACTTC	NA	TRBJ2-5	NA	TRBV29-1	12
CASSLGPVYEQYF	TGTGCCAGCAGCCTCGGACCAGTCTACGAGCAGTACTTC	NA	TRBJ2-7	many	TRBV7-9	13
CASSRLRLAESSYEQYF	TGTGCCAGCAGCCGCTTAAGACTAGCGGAAAGCTCCTACGAGCAGTACTTC	TRBD2	TRBJ2-7	NA	TRBV3-1	17
CASSHLGGQGGYEQYF	TGTGCCAGCAGCCATCTTGGGGGACAGGGAGGCTACGAGCAGTACTTC	TRBD1	TRBJ2-7	few	TRBV14	16
CATSPGQGHVNTEAFF	TGTGCCACCAGCCCAGGACAGGGGCACGTGAACACTGAAGCTTTCTTT	TRBD1	TRBJ1-1	few	TRBV24-1	16
CASSLAGPFSGNTIYF	TGTGCCAGCAGCTTAGCCGGGCCTTTCTCTGGAAACACCATATATTTT	NA	TRBJ1-3	many	TRBV7-2	16
CASSQTSSGAYNEQFF	TGCGCCAGCAGCCAAACTTCTAGCGGAGCATACAATGAGCAGTTCTTC	TRBD2	TRBJ2-1	few	TRBV4-3	16
CASSLFQGSNEKLFF	TGTGCCAGCAGCTTATTTCAAGGGTCTAATGAAAAACTGTTTTTT	NA	TRBJ1-4	many	TRBV7-9	15
CASSVAGGIHFF	NA	NA	TRBJ2-1	NA	TRBV7-9	12
CASTDSGAYNEQFF	TGCGCCAGTACCGACAGCGGGGCATACAATGAGCAGTTCTTC	TRBD2	TRBJ2-1	many	TRBV5-1	14
CASSPMRGARTGELFF	TGTGCCAGCAGCCCTATGAGGGGGGCAAGGACCGGGGAGCTGTTTTTT	NA	TRBJ2-2	many	TRBV11-2	16
CASSQEFGQAGYEQYF	TGTGCCAGCAGCCAAGAATTCGGGCAAGCGGGTTACGAGCAGTACTTC	NA	TRBJ2-7	few	TRBV4-2	16